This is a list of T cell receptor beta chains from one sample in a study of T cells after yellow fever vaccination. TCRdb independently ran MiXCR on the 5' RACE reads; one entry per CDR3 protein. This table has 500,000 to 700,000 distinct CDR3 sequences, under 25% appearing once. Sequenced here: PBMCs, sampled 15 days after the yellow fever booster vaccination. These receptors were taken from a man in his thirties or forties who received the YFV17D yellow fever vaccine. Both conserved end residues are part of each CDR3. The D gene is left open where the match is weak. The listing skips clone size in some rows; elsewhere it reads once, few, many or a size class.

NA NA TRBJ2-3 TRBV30 TGTGCCTGGAGTCAGGGGTTAGCGGAGACAGATACGCAGTATTTT CAWSQGLAETDTQYF
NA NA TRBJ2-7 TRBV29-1 TGCAGCGTTGAAGCTCAGGCGGGCTACGAGCAGTACTTC CSVEAQAGYEQYF
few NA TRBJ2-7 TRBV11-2 TGTGCCAGCAGCTTATCAAATATGGCAGGGAAAAGATCCTACGAGCAGTACTTC CASSLSNMAGKRSYEQYF
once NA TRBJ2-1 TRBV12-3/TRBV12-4 TGTGCCAGCAGTCTGGGACAACGAAACAATGAGCAGTTCTTC CASSLGQRNNEQFF
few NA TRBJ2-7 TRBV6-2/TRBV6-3 TGTGCCAGCAGTTCGCCTTTGGACAGACCGCCCTACGAGCAGTACTTC CASSSPLDRPPYEQYF
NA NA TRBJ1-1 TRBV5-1 TGCGCCAGCAGCCTTGCGGAGGGACTTAACACTGAAGCTTTCTTT CASSLAEGLNTEAFF
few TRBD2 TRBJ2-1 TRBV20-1 TGCAGTGCTAGAGTGGGGACTAGCGGGGGATACAATGAGCAGTTCTTC CSARVGTSGGYNEQFF
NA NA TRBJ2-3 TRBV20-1 TGCAGTGTTGCTCGTAGCACAGATACGCAGTATTTT CSVARSTDTQYF
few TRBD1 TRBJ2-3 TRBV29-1 TGCAGCGTTGATCGGGACAGGAGCACAGATACGCAGTATTTT CSVDRDRSTDTQYF
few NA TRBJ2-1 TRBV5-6 TGTGCCAGCAGCGGGATCTATTGGGGCGATGAGCAGTTCTTC CASSGIYWGDEQFF
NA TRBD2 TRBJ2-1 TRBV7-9 TGTGCCAGCAGCTCTACAGAAGGACTAGCGGGAGGCCTGTTCTTC CASSSTEGLAGGLFF
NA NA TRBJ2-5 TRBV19 TGTGCCAGTAACTCAGGACAGTTCCAAGAGACCCAGTACTTC CASNSGQFQETQYF
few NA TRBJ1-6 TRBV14 TGTGCCAGCAGCCAAGAGCAAGGCTATAATTCACCCCTCCACTTT CASSQEQGYNSPLHF
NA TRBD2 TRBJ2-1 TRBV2 TGTGCCAGGGGTAGGACTAGCGGGGGCAATGAGCAGTTCTTC CARGRTSGGNEQFF
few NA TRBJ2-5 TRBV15 TGTGCCACCAGCAGAGGGACGCAAGAGACCCAGTACTTC CATSRGTQETQYF
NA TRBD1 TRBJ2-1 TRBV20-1 TGCAGTGCTAGAGATTCAGGGACAGGGACCTACAATGAGCAGTTCTTC CSARDSGTGTYNEQFF
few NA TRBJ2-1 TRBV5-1 TGCGCCAGCAGCTTCTATGGGGGAACGGGGAACGAGCAGTTCTTC CASSFYGGTGNEQFF
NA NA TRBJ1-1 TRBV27 TGTGCCAGCAGTTTATGGGGGAAGTCAAACACTGAAGCTCTCTTT CASSLWGKSNTEALF
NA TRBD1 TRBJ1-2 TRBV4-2 TGTGCCAGCAGCCAAGAAGGGACAGGGCAATATGGCTACACCTTC CASSQEGTGQYGYTF
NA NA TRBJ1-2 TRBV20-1 TGCAGTGCTAGAGATCTCCAACCAACTAACTATGGCTACACCTTC CSARDLQPTNYGYTF
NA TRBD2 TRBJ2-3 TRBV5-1 TGCGCCAGCAGCTCCGGACTAGCGGGAGGTCTCACAGATACGCAGTATTTT CASSSGLAGGLTDTQYF
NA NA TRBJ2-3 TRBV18 TGTGCCAGCTGGCAGCCTGCAGATACGCAGTATTTT CASWQPADTQYF